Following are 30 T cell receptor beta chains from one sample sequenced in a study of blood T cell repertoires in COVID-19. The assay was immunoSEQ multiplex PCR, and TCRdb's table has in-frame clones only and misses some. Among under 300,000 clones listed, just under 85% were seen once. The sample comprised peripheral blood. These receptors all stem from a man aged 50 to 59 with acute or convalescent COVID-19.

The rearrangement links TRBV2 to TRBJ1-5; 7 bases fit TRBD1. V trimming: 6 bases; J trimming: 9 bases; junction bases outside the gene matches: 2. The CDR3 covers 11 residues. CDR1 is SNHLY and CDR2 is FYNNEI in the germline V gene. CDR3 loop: CASRRTGPQHF. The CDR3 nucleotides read TGTGCCAGCAGGAGGACAGGGCCCCAGCATTTT.

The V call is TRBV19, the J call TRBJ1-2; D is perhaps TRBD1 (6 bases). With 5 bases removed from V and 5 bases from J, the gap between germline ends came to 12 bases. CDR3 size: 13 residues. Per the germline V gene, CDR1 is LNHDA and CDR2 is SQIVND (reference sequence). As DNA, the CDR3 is TGTGCCAGTAGTCCCGGACAGCCTTATGGCTACACCTTC. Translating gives CASSPGQPYGYTF.

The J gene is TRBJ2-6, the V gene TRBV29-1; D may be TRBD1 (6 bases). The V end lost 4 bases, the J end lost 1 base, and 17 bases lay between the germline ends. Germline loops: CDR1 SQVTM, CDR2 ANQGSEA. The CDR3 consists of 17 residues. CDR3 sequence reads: CSVGQQGLMSGANVLTF. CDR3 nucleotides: TGCAGCGTTGGCCAGCAGGGGCTCATGTCTGGGGCCAACGTCCTGACTTTC.

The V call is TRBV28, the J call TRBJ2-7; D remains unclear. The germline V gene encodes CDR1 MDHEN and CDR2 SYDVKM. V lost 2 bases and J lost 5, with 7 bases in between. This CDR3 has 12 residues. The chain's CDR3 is CASSLKRNEQYF. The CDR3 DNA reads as TGTGCCAGCAGTTTAAAGCGCAACGAGCAGTACTTC.

In DNA form, the CDR3 reads TGCGCCAGCGGGCGCGGGGGGGCCGGAAGCAATGAGCAGTTCTTC. It translates to CASGRGGAGSNEQFF. The chain carries TRBV4-1 and TRBJ2-1, with 9 positions matching TRBD2. Trimming cost V 8 bases and J 6 bases; bases outside gene matches: 11. CDR1 MGHRA and CDR2 YSYEKL come from the germline V gene. The CDR3 consists of 15 residues.

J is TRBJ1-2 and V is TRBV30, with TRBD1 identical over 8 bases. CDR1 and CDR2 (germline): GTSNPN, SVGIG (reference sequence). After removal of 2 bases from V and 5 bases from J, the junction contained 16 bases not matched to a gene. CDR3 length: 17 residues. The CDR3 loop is CAWSPGQGKTGGYGYTF. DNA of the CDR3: TGTGCCTGGAGTCCAGGACAGGGAAAAACTGGGGGATATGGCTACACCTTC.

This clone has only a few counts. The CDR3 sequence is CASSPPGLAHNEQFF. The CDR3 DNA reads as TGTGCCAGCAGTCCCCCGGGACTAGCCCACAATGAGCAGTTCTTC. The genes are TRBV27 and TRBJ2-1; the match to TRBD2 covers 9 bases. Germline V lookup: CDR1 MNHEY, CDR2 SMNVEV (reference sequence). The CDR3 extends over 15 amino acids. The trim removed 5 bases at V and 5 bases at J, leaving 7 bases unmatched.

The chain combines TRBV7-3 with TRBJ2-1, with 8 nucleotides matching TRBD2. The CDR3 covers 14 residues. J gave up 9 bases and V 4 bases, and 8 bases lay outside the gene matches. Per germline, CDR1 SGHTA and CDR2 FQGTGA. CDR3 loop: CASSSLAGYAEQFF. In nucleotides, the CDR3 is TGTGCCAGCAGCTCCTTAGCGGGATACGCTGAGCAGTTCTTC.

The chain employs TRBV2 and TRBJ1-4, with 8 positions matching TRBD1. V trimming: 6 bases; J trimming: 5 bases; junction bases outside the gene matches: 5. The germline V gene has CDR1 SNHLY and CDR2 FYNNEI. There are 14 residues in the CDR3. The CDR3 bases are TGTGCCAGCAGCGTTAGGACAGGGAATGAAAAACTGTTTTTT. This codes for CASSVRTGNEKLFF.

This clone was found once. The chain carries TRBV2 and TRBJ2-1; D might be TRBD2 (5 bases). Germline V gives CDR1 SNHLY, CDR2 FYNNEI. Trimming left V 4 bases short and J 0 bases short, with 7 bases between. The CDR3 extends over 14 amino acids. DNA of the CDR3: TGTGCCAGCAGTGTCCTAGCCTCCTACAATGAGCAGTTCTTC. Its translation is CASSVLASYNEQFF. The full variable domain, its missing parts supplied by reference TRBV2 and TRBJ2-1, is EPEVTQTPSHQVTQMGQEVILRCVPISNHLYFYWYRQILGQKVEFLVSFYNNEISEKSEIFDDQFSVERPDGSNFTLKIRSTKLEDSAMYFCASSVLASYNEQFFGPGTRLTVL.

CDR3 sequence (DNA): TGTGCCAGCCGCCCTGGAGGGTCTGGGGCCAACGTCCTGACTTTC. Protein sequence: CASRPGGSGANVLTF. The chain is built from TRBV6-6 and TRBJ2-6, with D possibly TRBD2 on 6 matching bases. This CDR3 region has 15 residues. Germline values: CDR1 MNHNY, CDR2 SVGAGI (reference sequence). Trimming left V 8 bases short and J 1 base short, with 12 bases between.

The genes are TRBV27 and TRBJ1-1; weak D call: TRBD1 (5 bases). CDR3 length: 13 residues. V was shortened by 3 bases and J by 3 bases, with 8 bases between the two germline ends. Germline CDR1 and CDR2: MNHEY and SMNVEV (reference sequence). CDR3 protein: CASSLTDYTEAFF. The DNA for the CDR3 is TGTGCCAGCAGTTTGACAGACTACACTGAAGCTTTCTTT.

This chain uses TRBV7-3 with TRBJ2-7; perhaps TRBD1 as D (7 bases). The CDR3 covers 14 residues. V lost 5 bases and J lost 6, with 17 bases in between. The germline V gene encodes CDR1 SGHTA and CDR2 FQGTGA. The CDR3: CASSRDREEREQYF. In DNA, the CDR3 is TGTGCCAGCAGCCGAGACAGGGAGGAACGCGAGCAGTACTTC.

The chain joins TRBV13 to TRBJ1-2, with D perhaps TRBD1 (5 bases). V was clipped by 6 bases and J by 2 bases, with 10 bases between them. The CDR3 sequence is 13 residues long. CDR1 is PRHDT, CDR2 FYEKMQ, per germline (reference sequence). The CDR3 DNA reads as TGTGCCAGCAGTCGTACAGGAAACTATGGCTACACCTTC. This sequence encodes CASSRTGNYGYTF.

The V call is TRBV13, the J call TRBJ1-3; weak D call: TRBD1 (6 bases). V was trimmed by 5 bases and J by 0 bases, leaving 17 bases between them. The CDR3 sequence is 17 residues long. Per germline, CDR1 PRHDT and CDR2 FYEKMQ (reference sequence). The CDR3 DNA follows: TGTGCCAGCAGCACCCTGACAGGAACCAGCTCTGGAAACACCATATATTTT. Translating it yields CASSTLTGTSSGNTIYF.

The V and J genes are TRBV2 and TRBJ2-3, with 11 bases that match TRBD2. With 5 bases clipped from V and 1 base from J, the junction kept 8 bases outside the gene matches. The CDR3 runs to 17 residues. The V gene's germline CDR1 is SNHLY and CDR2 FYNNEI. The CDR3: CASSSTLLAGGTDTQYF. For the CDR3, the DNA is TGTGCCAGCAGTTCGACATTACTAGCGGGGGGCACAGATACGCAGTATTTT.

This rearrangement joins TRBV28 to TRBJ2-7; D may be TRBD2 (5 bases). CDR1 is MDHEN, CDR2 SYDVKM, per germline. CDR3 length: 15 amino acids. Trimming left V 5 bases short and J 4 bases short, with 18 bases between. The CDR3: CASSTTPSSVYEQYF. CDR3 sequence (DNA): TGTGCCAGCAGTACGACCCCCAGTAGCGTTTACGAGCAGTACTTC. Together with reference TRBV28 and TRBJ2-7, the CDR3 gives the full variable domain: DVKVTQSSRYLVKRTGEKVFLECVQDMDHENMFWYRQDPGLGLRLIYFSYDVKMKEKGDIPEGYSVSREKKERFSLILESASTNQTSMYLCASSTTPSSVYEQYFGPGTRLTVT.

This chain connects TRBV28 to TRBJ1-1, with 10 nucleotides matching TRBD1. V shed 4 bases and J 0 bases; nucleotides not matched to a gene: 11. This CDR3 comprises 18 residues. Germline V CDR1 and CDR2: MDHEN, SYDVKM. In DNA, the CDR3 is TGTGCCAGCAGTTCCCATCGGACAGGGGGGGGATTGAACACTGAAGCTTTCTTT. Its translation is CASSSHRTGGGLNTEAFF. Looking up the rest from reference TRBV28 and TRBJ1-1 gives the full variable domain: DVKVTQSSRYLVKRTGEKVFLECVQDMDHENMFWYRQDPGLGLRLIYFSYDVKMKEKGDIPEGYSVSREKKERFSLILESASTNQTSMYLCASSSHRTGGGLNTEAFFGQGTRLTVV.

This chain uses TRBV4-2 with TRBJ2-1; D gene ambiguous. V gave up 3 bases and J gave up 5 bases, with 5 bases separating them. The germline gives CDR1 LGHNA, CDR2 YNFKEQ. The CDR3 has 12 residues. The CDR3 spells CASSHENNEQFF. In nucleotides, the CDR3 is TGTGCCAGCAGCCACGAGAACAATGAGCAGTTCTTC.

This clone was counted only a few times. The CDR3 is CASQSNYGYTF. The DNA of the CDR3 is TGTGCCAGCCAGTCTAACTATGGCTACACCTTC. This chain links TRBV2 with TRBJ1-2; D ambiguous. From germline, CDR1 is SNHLY and CDR2 FYNNEI. Trimming stripped 8 bases from V and 0 bases from J, with 4 bases between. This CDR3 region has 11 residues.

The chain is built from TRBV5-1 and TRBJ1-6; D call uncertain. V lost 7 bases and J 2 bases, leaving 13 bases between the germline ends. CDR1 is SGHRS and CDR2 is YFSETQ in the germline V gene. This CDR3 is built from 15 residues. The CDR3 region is CASSIFDTYNSPLHF. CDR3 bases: TGCGCCAGCTCCATTTTCGACACCTATAATTCACCCCTCCACTTT.

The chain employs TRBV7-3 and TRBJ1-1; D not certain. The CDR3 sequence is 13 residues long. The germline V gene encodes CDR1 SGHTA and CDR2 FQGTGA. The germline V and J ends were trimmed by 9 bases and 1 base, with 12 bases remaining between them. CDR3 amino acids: CASGPRRNTEAFF. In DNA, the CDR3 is TGTGCCAGTGGGCCTCGGCGGAACACTGAAGCTTTCTTT.

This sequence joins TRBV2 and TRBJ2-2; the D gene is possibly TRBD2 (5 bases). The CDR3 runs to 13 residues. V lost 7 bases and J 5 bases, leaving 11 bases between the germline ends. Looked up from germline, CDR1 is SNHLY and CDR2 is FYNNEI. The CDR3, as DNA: TGTGCCAGCAACGAACGGGGAACCGGGGAGCTGTTTTTT. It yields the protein CASNERGTGELFF. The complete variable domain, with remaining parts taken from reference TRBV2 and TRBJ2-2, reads EPEVTQTPSHQVTQMGQEVILRCVPISNHLYFYWYRQILGQKVEFLVSFYNNEISEKSEIFDDQFSVERPDGSNFTLKIRSTKLEDSAMYFCASNERGTGELFFGEGSRLTVL.

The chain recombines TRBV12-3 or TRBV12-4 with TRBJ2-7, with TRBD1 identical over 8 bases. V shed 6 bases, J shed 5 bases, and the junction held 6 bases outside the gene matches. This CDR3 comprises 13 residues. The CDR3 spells CASSPTGDDEQYF. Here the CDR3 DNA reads TGTGCCAGCAGCCCGACAGGGGACGACGAGCAGTACTTC.

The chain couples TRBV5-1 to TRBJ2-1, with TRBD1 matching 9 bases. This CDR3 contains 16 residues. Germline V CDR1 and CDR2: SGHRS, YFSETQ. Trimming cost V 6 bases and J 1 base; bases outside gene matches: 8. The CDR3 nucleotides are TGCGCCAGCACCTACCGGACAGGGGCTTCCTACAATGAGCAGTTCTTC. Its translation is CASTYRTGASYNEQFF. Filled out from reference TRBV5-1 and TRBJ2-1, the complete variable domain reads KAGVTQTPRYLIKTRGQQVTLSCSPISGHRSVSWYQQTPGQGLQFLFEYFSETQRNKGNFPGRFSGRQFSNSRSEMNVSTLELGDSALYLCASTYRTGASYNEQFFGPGTRLTVL.

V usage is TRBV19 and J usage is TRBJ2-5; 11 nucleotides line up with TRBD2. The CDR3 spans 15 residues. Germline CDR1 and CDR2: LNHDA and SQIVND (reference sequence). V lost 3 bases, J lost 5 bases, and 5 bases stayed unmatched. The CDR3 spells CASSISGGDSETQYF. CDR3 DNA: TGTGCCAGTAGTATTAGCGGGGGGGACTCGGAGACCCAGTACTTC.

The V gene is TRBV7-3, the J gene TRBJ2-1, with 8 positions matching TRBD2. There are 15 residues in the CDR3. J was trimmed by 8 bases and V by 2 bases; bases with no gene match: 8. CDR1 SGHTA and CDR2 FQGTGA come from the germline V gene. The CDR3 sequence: CASSLGGMTSDEQFF. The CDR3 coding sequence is TGTGCCAGCAGCTTAGGGGGCATGACTAGCGATGAGCAGTTCTTC.

The CDR3 coding sequence is TGTGCCAGCATTCGGGGCGGGGAGGACTATGGCTACACCTTC. Its protein product is CASIRGGEDYGYTF. The chain couples TRBV6-5 to TRBJ1-2; D may be TRBD1 (5 bases). The germline CDR1 and CDR2 sequences are MNHEY and SVGAGI. Trimming cost V 7 bases and J 3 bases, with 15 bases left between them. There are 14 residues in the CDR3.

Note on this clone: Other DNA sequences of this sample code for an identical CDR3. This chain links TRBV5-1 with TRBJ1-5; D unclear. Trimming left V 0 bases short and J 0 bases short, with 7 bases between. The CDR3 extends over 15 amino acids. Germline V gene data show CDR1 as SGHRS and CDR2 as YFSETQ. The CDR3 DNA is TGCGCCAGCAGCTTGGTTGGAGATAGCAATCAGCCCCAGCATTTT. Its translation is CASSLVGDSNQPQHF.

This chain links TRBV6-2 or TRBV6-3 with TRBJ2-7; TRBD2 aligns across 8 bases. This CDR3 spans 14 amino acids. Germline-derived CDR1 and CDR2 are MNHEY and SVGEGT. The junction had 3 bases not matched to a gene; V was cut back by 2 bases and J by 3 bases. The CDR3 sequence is CASSYVAGHYEQYF. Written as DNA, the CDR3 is TGTGCCAGCAGTTACGTAGCGGGGCACTACGAGCAGTACTTC.